Below, one TCR beta chain is given with its context. Its antigen is undetermined. The study ran its PCR with 60 Vbeta and 13 Jbeta primers. Clones were read by immunoSEQ multiplex PCR, and TCRdb kept only the in-frame ones, dropping some. This table has more than 80,000 clones, more than 75% appearing once. The record originates from a study of cytomegalovirus exposure and HLA in healthy donors. Study-level findings and limits: The analysis excluded some indistinguishable V segments, including TRBV6-2 and TRBV6-3.

This CDR3 is built from 16 residues. Germline trimming cut 0 bases from V and 5 bases from J; bases unmatched to any gene: 6. Germline CDR1 and CDR2: SGHVS and FNYEAQ. The chain carries TRBV7-6 and TRBJ2-7, with 11 bases matching TRBD2. Sequencing was done on a sample of PBMCs. This TCR was sampled from a human donor in good health. The CDR3 coding sequence is TGTGCCAGCAGCTTAGCGGCTAGCGGGAGGTTAGACGAGCAGTACTTC. Encoded protein: CASSLAASGRLDEQYF. Complete variable domain (other parts from reference TRBV7-6 and TRBJ2-7): GAGVSQSPRYKVTKRGQDVALRCDPISGHVSLYWYRQALGQGPEFLTYFNYEAQQDKSGLPNDRFSAERPEGSISTLTIQRTEQRDSAMYRCASSLAASGRLDEQYFGPGTRLTVT.